The entry below describes one T cell receptor beta chain. Its matching antigen is unknown. V was pared by 3 bases and J by 7 bases, with 14 bases of the junction left unmatched. Germline V gene sequence: CDR1 MRHNA, CDR2 SNTAGT. The CDR3 has 17 residues. Autoimmune disease history or systemic immunosuppression meant exclusion. The data derive from a study of OX40 agonist ivuxolimab in advanced cancers. Study-level background: It was permissible to have had prior anti-PD-1, anti-PD-L1 or anti-CTLA-4 therapy, and 40% had some. Findings and limits, study-wide: At doses 0.1 to 3.0 mg/kg, CD4+ and CD8+ clones expanded. CD8+ T cells showed, on average, more clonal expansion than CD4+ cells.

Produced via immunoSEQ multiplex PCR; TCRdb's table is partial and in-frame only. The repertoire has 70,000 to 85,000 clones, roughly 94% of them found once; the top ten carry 8% to 13%. This sequence originates from an adult with an advanced solid tumor such as melanoma, head and neck, liver or kidney cancer. The sample here was CD4+ or CD8+ T cells sorted from blood, taken in a trial of the OX40 agonist ivuxolimab. This chain connects TRBV6-4 to TRBJ2-1; 8 nucleotides agree with TRBD2. DNA for the CDR3: TGTGCCAGCAGTGAAGGCAGAAGGGGACTAGGGAAAAATGAGCAGTTCTTC. Translating it yields CASSEGRRGLGKNEQFF.